This T cell receptor beta chain originates from a study of long-term antiretroviral therapy in people with HIV. Across the study: The 2015 immediate-ART recommendation was preceded by the earliest samples by about a decade.

This clone was picked up one time. Its antigen is still unknown. Germline CDR1 and CDR2: MNHEY and SVGAGI. The V end lost 10 bases, the J end lost 7 bases, and 16 bases lay between the germline ends. This CDR3 has 12 residues. Sequencing relied on immunoSEQ assay v3.0, run at survey level. It was 40,000-50,000 T-cell genomes per sample that sequencing targeted. The method was immunoSEQ multiplex PCR; TCRdb's version includes in-frame clones alone and lacks a portion of them. The table lists about 20,000 clones, less than 95% of them singletons, with about 9.3% in the top ten. Study-wide points: Clonal populations expanded prior to ART predominated within the repertoire at all time points. The data indicate that diversity increased after ART but remained below transplant donor controls.

The TCR was taken from a woman in her twenties or thirties with HIV. The rearrangement links TRBV6-5 to TRBJ1-2; D ambiguous. The sample in question was unsorted PBMCs, obtained 4.2 to 4.5 years before starting antiretroviral therapy. CDR3 nucleotides: TGTGCCACTTCGGGCAGGATTTTTGGCTACACCTTC. This encodes CATSGRIFGYTF.